These T cell receptor beta chains were read from a single sample in a study of beta chain features in type 1 diabetes. Sequencing used immunoSEQ multiplex PCR; TCRdb keeps in-frame clones, though not all of them. The sample records hundreds of thousands of clones, less than 20% being singletons. Sequencing was performed on naive CD4+ T cells from blood. The source of these receptors is a young man in good health. Each CDR3 is given with its conserved first and last residue. Fields, in order: V gene, J gene, clone size, D gene, CDR3 length, CDR3 DNA, CDR3 protein. A D gene is named only where the DNA matches it firmly. Clone size is given for some rows only: seen once, a few or many times, or a class if the clone is expanded.

v_gene: TRBV28
j_gene: TRBJ2-3
abundance: once
d_gene: .
len: 16
CDR3nt: TGTGCCAGCAGAGGACAGAAAAAACTTCGCACAGATACGCAGTATTTT
CDR3aa: CASRGQKKLRTDTQYF

v_gene: TRBV4-1
j_gene: TRBJ2-3
abundance: few
d_gene: TRBD2
len: 18
CDR3nt: TGCGCCAGCAGCCCAGTGAGCGGGAGGCTTACGTCCACAGATACGCAGTATTTT
CDR3aa: CASSPVSGRLTSTDTQYF

v_gene: TRBV19
j_gene: TRBJ1-6
abundance: few
d_gene: .
len: 15
CDR3nt: TGTGCCAGTAGTACCCGAAGAACCAATAATTCACCCCTCCACTTT
CDR3aa: CASSTRRTNNSPLHF

v_gene: TRBV9
j_gene: TRBJ2-2
abundance: once
d_gene: .
len: 15
CDR3nt: TGTGCCAGCAGCGCCGCCGTCCAGCAGGCCGGGGAGCTGTTTTTT
CDR3aa: CASSAAVQQAGELFF

v_gene: TRBV29-1
j_gene: TRBJ1-2
abundance: few
d_gene: .
len: 11
CDR3nt: TGCAGCGTTGGACAAAACTATGGCTACACCTTC
CDR3aa: CSVGQNYGYTF

v_gene: TRBV21-1
j_gene: TRBJ2-7
abundance: once
d_gene: .
len: 16
CDR3nt: TGTGCCAGCACCTACACGCCGGGACAGGGGACCTACGAGCAGTACTTC
CDR3aa: CASTYTPGQGTYEQYF

v_gene: TRBV4-1
j_gene: TRBJ2-5
abundance: .
d_gene: .
len: 14
CDR3nt: TGCGCCAGCAGCCCGGTCGACAGCCAAGAGACCCAGTACTTC
CDR3aa: CASSPVDSQETQYF

v_gene: TRBV30
j_gene: TRBJ1-3
abundance: few
d_gene: .
len: 15
CDR3nt: TGTGCCTGGAGTAGACCAATTTCCTCTGGAAACACCATATATTTT
CDR3aa: CAWSRPISSGNTIYF

v_gene: TRBV9
j_gene: TRBJ1-1
abundance: .
d_gene: .
len: 15
CDR3nt: TGTGCCAGCAGCGTAGGCCCATTAGGGGGCACTGAAGCTTTCTTT
CDR3aa: CASSVGPLGGTEAFF

v_gene: TRBV9
j_gene: TRBJ2-1
abundance: .
d_gene: .
len: 15
CDR3nt: TGTGCCAGCAGCGTAGGCGGGCTAGCCCACAATGAGCAGTTCTTC
CDR3aa: CASSVGGLAHNEQFF

v_gene: TRBV9
j_gene: TRBJ2-2
abundance: .
d_gene: TRBD2
len: 15
CDR3nt: TGTGCCAGCAGCGTAGGACTAGCGGCCACCGGGGAGCTGTTTTTT
CDR3aa: CASSVGLAATGELFF

v_gene: TRBV4-3
j_gene: TRBJ1-5
abundance: .
d_gene: .
len: 15
CDR3nt: TGCGCCAGCAGCCAAGCTGGGATTAGCAATCAGCCCCAGCATTTT
CDR3aa: CASSQAGISNQPQHF

v_gene: TRBV9
j_gene: TRBJ1-6
abundance: .
d_gene: .
len: 16
CDR3nt: TGTGCCAGCAGCCCTTTCCAGAGCTCCTATAATTCACCCCTCCACTTT
CDR3aa: CASSPFQSSYNSPLHF

v_gene: TRBV18
j_gene: TRBJ1-5
abundance: few
d_gene: TRBD1
len: 14
CDR3nt: TGTGCCAGCTCACCCGGACAGGGAACTCAGCCCCAGCATTTT
CDR3aa: CASSPGQGTQPQHF

v_gene: TRBV27
j_gene: TRBJ2-6
abundance: few
d_gene: .
len: 17
CDR3nt: TGTGCCAGCAGTTTGGTGGGGTTTGACTCTGGGGCCAACGTCCTGACTTTC
CDR3aa: CASSLVGFDSGANVLTF

v_gene: TRBV7-2
j_gene: TRBJ1-2
abundance: few
d_gene: TRBD1
len: 15
CDR3nt: TGTGCCAGCAGATCGGGGACAGGGGGAACCTATGGCTACACCTTC
CDR3aa: CASRSGTGGTYGYTF

v_gene: TRBV5-1
j_gene: TRBJ1-2
abundance: few
d_gene: .
len: 13
CDR3nt: TGCGCCAGCAGCAAGGATGGGTACTATGGCTACACCTTC
CDR3aa: CASSKDGYYGYTF

v_gene: TRBV7-2
j_gene: TRBJ2-2
abundance: few
d_gene: TRBD2
len: 18
CDR3nt: TGTGCCAGCAGGCTACCCCTGGGCGGGAGGGCCTACACCGGGGAGCTGTTTTTT
CDR3aa: CASRLPLGGRAYTGELFF

v_gene: TRBV6-1
j_gene: TRBJ2-2
abundance: .
d_gene: TRBD1
len: 15
CDR3nt: TGTGCCACCCTGGGACAGGGGCCCGGACGCGGGGAGCTGTTTTTT
CDR3aa: CATLGQGPGRGELFF

v_gene: TRBV19
j_gene: TRBJ2-3
abundance: .
d_gene: TRBD1
len: 15
CDR3nt: TGTGCCAGTAGAGCACGACAGGGGTCATGGGATACGCAGTATTTT
CDR3aa: CASRARQGSWDTQYF

v_gene: TRBV11-2
j_gene: TRBJ2-4
abundance: few
d_gene: TRBD1
len: 17
CDR3nt: TGTGCCAGCAGCTTACGCGGGACAGGGGAGGCCAAAAACATTCAGTACTTC
CDR3aa: CASSLRGTGEAKNIQYF

v_gene: TRBV4-1
j_gene: TRBJ2-1
abundance: few
d_gene: TRBD2
len: 18
CDR3nt: TGCGCCAGCAGCCAAGGACTAGCGGGTACGTTCTCCTACAATGAGCAGTTCTTC
CDR3aa: CASSQGLAGTFSYNEQFF

v_gene: TRBV7-2
j_gene: TRBJ2-7
abundance: .
d_gene: TRBD1
len: 14
CDR3nt: TGTGCCAGCAGCTTAAGACAGGGAGCCTACGAGCAGTACTTC
CDR3aa: CASSLRQGAYEQYF

v_gene: TRBV7-2
j_gene: TRBJ2-7
abundance: .
d_gene: .
len: 17
CDR3nt: TGTGCCAGCAGCTTAGTTGTCGGTTACAATCGGATCTACGAGCAGTACTTC
CDR3aa: CASSLVVGYNRIYEQYF

v_gene: TRBV2
j_gene: TRBJ2-7
abundance: few
d_gene: TRBD2
len: 13
CDR3nt: TGTGCCATTGGGACTAGCGGGACATACGAGCAGTACTTC
CDR3aa: CAIGTSGTYEQYF

v_gene: TRBV25-1
j_gene: TRBJ1-2
abundance: few
d_gene: TRBD1
len: 15
CDR3nt: TGTGCCAGCAGAATTGCAGGGGGAGCTAACTATGGCTACACCTTC
CDR3aa: CASRIAGGANYGYTF

v_gene: TRBV19
j_gene: TRBJ1-1
abundance: few
d_gene: TRBD1
len: 15
CDR3nt: TGTGCCAGTAGTACCCCGGACAGGGGGCACACTGAAGCTTTCTTT
CDR3aa: CASSTPDRGHTEAFF

v_gene: TRBV12-5
j_gene: TRBJ2-5
abundance: .
d_gene: .
len: 16
CDR3nt: TGTGCTAGTGGTTTGGGACAGGCCTACCTACAAGAGACCCAGTACTTC
CDR3aa: CASGLGQAYLQETQYF

v_gene: TRBV5-1
j_gene: TRBJ2-1
abundance: .
d_gene: TRBD1
len: 15
CDR3nt: TGCGCCAGCAGCGAGGACAGGACCCTTTACAATGAGCAGTTCTTC
CDR3aa: CASSEDRTLYNEQFF

v_gene: TRBV10-3
j_gene: TRBJ1-1
abundance: few
d_gene: .
len: 14
CDR3nt: TGTGCCATCAGGGTACAGAACATGAACACTGAAGCTTTCTTT
CDR3aa: CAIRVQNMNTEAFF

v_gene: TRBV13
j_gene: TRBJ2-7
abundance: few
d_gene: .
len: 12
CDR3nt: TGTGCCAGCAGCGCGACAGATTACGAGCAGTACTTC
CDR3aa: CASSATDYEQYF

v_gene: TRBV5-4
j_gene: TRBJ2-1
abundance: .
d_gene: TRBD2
len: 16
CDR3nt: TGTGCCAGCAGCATGGAGGGCCTAGCGGGAAGGTTTGAGCAGTTCTTC
CDR3aa: CASSMEGLAGRFEQFF

v_gene: TRBV5-1
j_gene: TRBJ2-1
abundance: few
d_gene: TRBD2
len: 15
CDR3nt: TGCGCCAGCAGCCTGGGACTAGCGGGAGTTGATGAGCAGTTCTTC
CDR3aa: CASSLGLAGVDEQFF

v_gene: TRBV9
j_gene: TRBJ2-3
abundance: .
d_gene: .
len: 14
CDR3nt: TGTGCCAGCAGCCGGGGGACTAGCACAGATACGCAGTATTTT
CDR3aa: CASSRGTSTDTQYF

v_gene: TRBV7-2
j_gene: TRBJ1-2
abundance: .
d_gene: .
len: 14
CDR3nt: TGTGCCAGCAGCTTAATCACAGGTGACTATGGCTACACCTTC
CDR3aa: CASSLITGDYGYTF

v_gene: TRBV4-3
j_gene: TRBJ2-7
abundance: few
d_gene: TRBD1
len: 15
CDR3nt: TGCGCCAGCAGCCAACAGACAGGGGGGGCCTACGAGCAGTACTTC
CDR3aa: CASSQQTGGAYEQYF

v_gene: TRBV30
j_gene: TRBJ1-5
abundance: few
d_gene: .
len: 15
CDR3nt: TGTGCCTGGAGTCGCGGGGGGACCTTCAATCAGCCCCAGCATTTT
CDR3aa: CAWSRGGTFNQPQHF

v_gene: TRBV7-2
j_gene: TRBJ2-7
abundance: .
d_gene: TRBD1
len: 14
CDR3nt: TGTGCCAGCAGCGCCAGGGGGTACGCCTACGAGCAGTACTTC
CDR3aa: CASSARGYAYEQYF

v_gene: TRBV7-8
j_gene: TRBJ1-5
abundance: .
d_gene: TRBD1
len: 15
CDR3nt: TGTGCCAGCAGCTTAGGCAGGGGGGGCAATCAGCCCCAGCATTTT
CDR3aa: CASSLGRGGNQPQHF

v_gene: TRBV7-9
j_gene: TRBJ2-7
abundance: few
d_gene: .
len: 11
CDR3nt: TGTGCCAGCACCCCAGGGGGGGAGCAGTACTTC
CDR3aa: CASTPGGEQYF

v_gene: TRBV4-2
j_gene: TRBJ1-4
abundance: .
d_gene: .
len: 15
CDR3nt: TGTGCCAGCAGCCAAGATCTTATGGCAGCCGAAAAACTGTTTTTT
CDR3aa: CASSQDLMAAEKLFF

v_gene: TRBV7-9
j_gene: TRBJ1-1
abundance: few
d_gene: .
len: 13
CDR3nt: TGTGCCAGCAGCTTAGATGCCCAGGGGCTGGCTTTCTTT
CDR3aa: CASSLDAQGLAFF

v_gene: TRBV29-1
j_gene: TRBJ1-2
abundance: .
d_gene: .
len: 11
CDR3nt: TGCAGCGTTGGGGATACCTTGGCCTACACCTTC
CDR3aa: CSVGDTLAYTF

v_gene: TRBV7-3
j_gene: TRBJ1-5
abundance: few
d_gene: TRBD1
len: 14
CDR3nt: TGTGCCAGCAGCTTGGGACAGGGGAATCAGCCCCAGCATTTT
CDR3aa: CASSLGQGNQPQHF

v_gene: TRBV9
j_gene: TRBJ1-1
abundance: .
d_gene: .
len: 14
CDR3nt: TGTGCCAGCAGCGTGGGAGGGCCCGGCACTGAAGCTTTCTTT
CDR3aa: CASSVGGPGTEAFF

v_gene: TRBV7-9
j_gene: TRBJ1-1
abundance: .
d_gene: TRBD1
len: 18
CDR3nt: TGTGCCAGCAGCCCCTGGAGAGGGACAGGGGGTGAGAACACTGAAGCTTTCTTT
CDR3aa: CASSPWRGTGGENTEAFF

v_gene: TRBV28
j_gene: TRBJ2-2
abundance: .
d_gene: .
len: 14
CDR3nt: TGTGCCAGCAGTTTCGCAGGGATGGCCGGGGAGCTGTTTTTT
CDR3aa: CASSFAGMAGELFF

v_gene: TRBV7-2
j_gene: TRBJ1-1
abundance: .
d_gene: .
len: 14
CDR3nt: TGTGCCAGCAGGGTCGACAGGCAGAACACTGAAGCTTTCTTT
CDR3aa: CASRVDRQNTEAFF

v_gene: TRBV18
j_gene: TRBJ2-7
abundance: .
d_gene: .
len: 14
CDR3nt: TGTGCCAGCTCACTACACCTGACTATTACCGAGCAGTACTTC
CDR3aa: CASSLHLTITEQYF

v_gene: TRBV2
j_gene: TRBJ2-1
abundance: .
d_gene: TRBD1
len: 14
CDR3nt: TGTGCCAGCAGCAAAGATACAGGGGGGAATGAGCAGTTCTTC
CDR3aa: CASSKDTGGNEQFF

v_gene: TRBV7-9
j_gene: TRBJ2-7
abundance: .
d_gene: .
len: 13
CDR3nt: TGTGCCAGCAGCTTAGCTTCAGCCTACGAGCAGTACTTC
CDR3aa: CASSLASAYEQYF